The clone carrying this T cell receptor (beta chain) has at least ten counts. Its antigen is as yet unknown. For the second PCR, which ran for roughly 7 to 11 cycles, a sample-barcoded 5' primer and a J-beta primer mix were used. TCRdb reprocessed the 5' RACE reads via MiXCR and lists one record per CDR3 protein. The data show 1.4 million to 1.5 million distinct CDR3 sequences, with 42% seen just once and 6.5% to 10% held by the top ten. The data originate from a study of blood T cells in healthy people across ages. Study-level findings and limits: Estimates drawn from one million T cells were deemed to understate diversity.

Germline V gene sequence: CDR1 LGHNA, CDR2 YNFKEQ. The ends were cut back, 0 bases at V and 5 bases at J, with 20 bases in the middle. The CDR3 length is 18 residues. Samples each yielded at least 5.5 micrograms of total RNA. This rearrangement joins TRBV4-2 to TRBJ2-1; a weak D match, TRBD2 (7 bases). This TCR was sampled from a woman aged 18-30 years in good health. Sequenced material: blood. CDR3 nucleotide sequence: TGTGCCAGCAGCCAAGATGAGAGCGGGACAAGACCAGACAATGAGCAGTTCTTC. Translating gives CASSQDESGTRPDNEQFF.